Presented here are 9 T cell receptor beta chains from one specimen sequenced in a study of cytomegalovirus exposure and HLA in healthy donors. This PCR relied on a set of 60 Vbeta primers and 13 Jbeta primers. The method was immunoSEQ multiplex PCR; TCRdb's version includes in-frame clones alone and lacks a portion of them. This table holds approximately 290,000 clones, about four fifths found once. The sample taken for sequencing was PBMCs. Every receptor here comes from a girl aged 2 to 10 in good health and CMV-seronegative.

The chain has TRBV19 and TRBJ1-1; D may be TRBD1 (5 bases). V was shortened by 3 bases and J by 5 bases, with 10 bases between the two germline ends. Germline V gene sequence: CDR1 LNHDA, CDR2 SQIVND (reference sequence). This CDR3 is built from 13 residues. The CDR3 nucleotides are TGTGCCAGTAGTATTGGGGGGGAGACTGAAGCTTTCTTT. This encodes CASSIGGETEAFF.

V usage is TRBV4-1 and J usage is TRBJ2-7; D perhaps matches TRBD2 (5 bases). Trimming pared 0 bases from V and 0 bases from J, leaving 12 bases between. The CDR3 has 16 residues. Per germline, CDR1 MGHRA and CDR2 YSYEKL. CDR3 in amino acids: CASSQEPGIRSYEQYF. Here the CDR3 DNA reads TGCGCCAGCAGCCAAGAGCCGGGAATACGCTCCTACGAGCAGTACTTC.

Here the CDR3 DNA reads TGTGCCAGCAGTGACGGGAACAGGGCATTCGAGCAGTACTTC. This codes for CASSDGNRAFEQYF. The V and J genes are TRBV2 and TRBJ2-7; a possible D gene is TRBD1 (6 bases). The ends were cut back, 3 bases at V and 6 bases at J, with 15 bases in the middle. The CDR3 is 14 amino acids. Germline-derived CDR1 and CDR2 are SNHLY and FYNNEI.

V and J are TRBV27 and TRBJ2-1, with D uncertain. The CDR3 length is 12 residues. Germline V gene lookup returns CDR1 MNHEY and CDR2 SMNVEV (reference sequence). The V and J ends lost 7 bases and 5 bases respectively, with 9 bases between them. The CDR3 loop is CASISQDNEQFF. DNA for the CDR3: TGTGCCAGCATTTCTCAGGACAATGAGCAGTTCTTC.

This chain joins TRBV19 and TRBJ2-7; TRBD1 agrees at 7 bases. CDR1 is LNHDA, CDR2 SQIVND, per germline (reference sequence). The CDR3 covers 15 residues. Trimming cost V 1 base and J 3 bases; bases outside gene matches: 6. The CDR3 region is CASSIGQGHLYEQYF. The CDR3 DNA reads as TGTGCCAGTAGTATAGGACAGGGTCACCTCTACGAGCAGTACTTC.

The chain has TRBV2 and TRBJ2-3, with TRBD2 as a possible D gene (5 bases). V dropped 10 bases and J dropped 0 bases, with 14 bases sitting between them. The CDR3 covers 14 residues. Germline assignment: CDR1 SNHLY and CDR2 FYNNEI. The CDR3, as DNA: TGTGCCACCGCACGGGATACTAGCACAGATACGCAGTATTTT. This gives the protein CATARDTSTDTQYF.

The chain is built from TRBV7-9 and TRBJ1-4, with D possibly being TRBD1 (6 bases). The germline gives CDR1 SEHNR, CDR2 FQNEAQ (reference sequence). V lost 3 bases to trimming and J lost 0 bases, with 11 bases between them. The CDR3 sequence is 16 residues long. The CDR3 here is CASSFRTGTTNEKLFF. CDR3 sequence (DNA): TGTGCCAGCAGCTTCCGTACAGGGACAACTAATGAAAAACTGTTTTTT.

Here the CDR3 reads CASRRDREREQYF. As DNA, the CDR3 is TGTGCCAGCAGGCGGGACAGGGAGAGGGAGCAGTACTTC. This chain uses TRBV2 with TRBJ2-7, with 9 bases fitting TRBD1. Per the germline V gene, CDR1 is SNHLY and CDR2 is FYNNEI. CDR3 length equals 13 residues. After removal of 6 bases from V and 7 bases from J, the junction contained 7 bases not matched to a gene.

The chain links TRBV10-3 to TRBJ1-4; D is perhaps TRBD1 (5 bases). Germline V gene data show CDR1 as ENHRY and CDR2 as SYGVKD. V was trimmed by 0 bases and J by 0 bases, leaving 14 bases between them. The CDR3 has 18 amino acids. The CDR3 is CAISESNRIPATNEKLFF. Here the CDR3 DNA reads TGTGCCATCAGTGAGTCGAACAGGATCCCCGCAACTAATGAAAAACTGTTTTTT.